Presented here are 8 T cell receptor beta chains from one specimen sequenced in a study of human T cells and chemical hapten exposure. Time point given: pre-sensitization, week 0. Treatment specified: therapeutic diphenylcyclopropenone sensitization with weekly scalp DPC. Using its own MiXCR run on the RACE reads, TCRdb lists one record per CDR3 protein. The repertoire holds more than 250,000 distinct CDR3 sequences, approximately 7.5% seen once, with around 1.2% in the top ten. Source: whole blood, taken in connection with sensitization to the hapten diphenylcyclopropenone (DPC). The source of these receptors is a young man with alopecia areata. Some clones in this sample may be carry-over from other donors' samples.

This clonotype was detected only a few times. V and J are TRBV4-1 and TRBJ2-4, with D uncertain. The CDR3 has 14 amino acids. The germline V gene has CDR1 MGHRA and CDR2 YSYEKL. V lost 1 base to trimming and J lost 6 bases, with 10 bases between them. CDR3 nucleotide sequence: TGCGCCAGCAGCCAAGTGATGGACCTAAACATTCAGTACTTC. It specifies CASSQVMDLNIQYF.

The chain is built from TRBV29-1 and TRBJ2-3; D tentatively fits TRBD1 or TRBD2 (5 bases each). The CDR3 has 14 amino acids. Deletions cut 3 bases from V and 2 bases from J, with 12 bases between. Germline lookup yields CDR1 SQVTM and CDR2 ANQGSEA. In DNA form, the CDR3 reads TGCAGCGTTGAGCCGGGACCATACACAGATACGCAGTATTTT. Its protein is CSVEPGPYTDTQYF.

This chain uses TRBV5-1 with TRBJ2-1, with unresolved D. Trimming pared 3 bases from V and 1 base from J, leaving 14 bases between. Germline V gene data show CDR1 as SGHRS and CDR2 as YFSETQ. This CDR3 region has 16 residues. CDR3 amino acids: CASSSGRIMSYNEQFF. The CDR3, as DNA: TGCGCCAGCAGCTCGGGTAGGATCATGTCCTACAATGAGCAGTTCTTC.

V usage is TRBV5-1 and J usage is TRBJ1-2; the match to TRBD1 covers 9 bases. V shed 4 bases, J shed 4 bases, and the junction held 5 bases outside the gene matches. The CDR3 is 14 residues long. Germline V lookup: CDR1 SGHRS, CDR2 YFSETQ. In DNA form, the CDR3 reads TGCGCCAGCAGCCCAGGACAGGGGCTCTATGGCTACACCTTC. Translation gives CASSPGQGLYGYTF.

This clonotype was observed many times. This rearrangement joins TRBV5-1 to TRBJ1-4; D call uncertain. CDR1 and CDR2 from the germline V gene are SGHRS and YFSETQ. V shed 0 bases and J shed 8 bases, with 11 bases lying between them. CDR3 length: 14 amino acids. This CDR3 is CASSLDGRQEKLFF. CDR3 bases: TGCGCCAGCAGCTTGGACGGACGCCAAGAAAAACTGTTTTTT.

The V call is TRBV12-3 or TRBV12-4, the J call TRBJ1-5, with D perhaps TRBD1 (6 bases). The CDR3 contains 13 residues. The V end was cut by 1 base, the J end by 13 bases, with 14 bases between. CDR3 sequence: CASSLDWGRGQHF. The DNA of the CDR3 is TGTGCCAGCAGTTTAGACTGGGGTAGGGGGCAGCATTTT.

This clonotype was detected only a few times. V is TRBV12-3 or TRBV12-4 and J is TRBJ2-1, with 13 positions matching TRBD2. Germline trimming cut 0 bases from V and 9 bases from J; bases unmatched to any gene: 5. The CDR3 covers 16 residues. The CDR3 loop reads CASSLALAGGPLEQFF. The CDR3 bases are TGTGCCAGCAGTTTAGCACTAGCGGGGGGGCCACTTGAGCAGTTCTTC.

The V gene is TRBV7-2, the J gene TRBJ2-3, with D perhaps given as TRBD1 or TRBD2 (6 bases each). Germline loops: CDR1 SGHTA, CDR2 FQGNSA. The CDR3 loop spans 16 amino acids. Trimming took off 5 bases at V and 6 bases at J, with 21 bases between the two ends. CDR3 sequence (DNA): TGTGCCAGCAGCCCTGACAGGATCGGGAGTTGGGATACGCAGTATTTT. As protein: CASSPDRIGSWDTQYF.